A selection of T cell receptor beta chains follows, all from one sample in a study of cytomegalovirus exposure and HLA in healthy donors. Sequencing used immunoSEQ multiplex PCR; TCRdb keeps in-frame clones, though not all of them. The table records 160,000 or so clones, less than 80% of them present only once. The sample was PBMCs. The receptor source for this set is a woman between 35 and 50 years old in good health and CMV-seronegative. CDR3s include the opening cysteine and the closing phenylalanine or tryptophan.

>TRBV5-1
CASSSLSGGYTF
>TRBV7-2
CASSFGDRTNTYGYTF
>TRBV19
CASSIDSGGGYTF
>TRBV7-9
CASSFTPRREVTDTQYF
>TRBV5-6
CASSIAASTDTQYF
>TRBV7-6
CASSLDVPSGSGEQFF
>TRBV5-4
CASSLAGTGVKDTQYF
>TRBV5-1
CASSLDTRGDEQFF
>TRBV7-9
CASSLARAQETQYF
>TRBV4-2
CASSQVGLAGYEQYF
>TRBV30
CAWSVRSVATNEKLFF
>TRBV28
CASSFRSSGPSEQYF
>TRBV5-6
CASSLELAVSTDTQYF
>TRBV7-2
CASSPAGGWETQYF
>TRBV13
CASSTRTGTGPVYEQYF
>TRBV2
CASSLNGFGNEQFF
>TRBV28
CASSRGLAVDTQYF
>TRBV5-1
CASSLDDSQAYEQYF
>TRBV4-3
CASSQEGLADYNEQFF
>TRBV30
CAWSVLLYGYTF
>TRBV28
CASSPPQRNYEQYF
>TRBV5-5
CASSPLPREDEKLFF
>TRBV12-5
CASGPTSNQPQHF
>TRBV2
CASSDRRDTEAFF
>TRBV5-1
CASSLGPGSSYEQYF
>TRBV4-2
CASSPGTGGADYGYTF
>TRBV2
CASNDLSNEQFF